The clone carrying this T cell receptor (beta chain) was observed a single time. V shed 3 bases and J 5 bases; nucleotides not matched to a gene: 3. The CDR3 sequence is 14 residues long. Per the germline V gene, CDR1 is SGHVS and CDR2 is FNYEAQ. Original processing methods: Estimates of nucleated cell counts were drawn from the amplification of reference gene primers. Libraries were prepared by immunoSEQ multiplex PCR; TCRdb keeps only in-frame clonotypes and omits some of them. The V and J calls and clone size come from that table; D and trimming were worked out from the DNA. The sample has 95,000 to 110,000 clones; over 60% are singletons. The data were obtained in a study of blood T cell repertoires in COVID-19. Study-level information: T cells, B-cell-depleted T cells, or PBMCs provided the cDNA or gDNA that served as material.

The genes are TRBV7-6 and TRBJ1-1; 10 bases map to TRBD1. The sequence was obtained from a man aged 70 or older with acute or convalescent COVID-19. The sequenced sample was peripheral blood. The CDR3 sequence: CASSFDRGRTEAFF. CDR3 coding DNA: TGTGCCAGCAGCTTTGACAGGGGGCGAACTGAAGCTTTCTTT.